The clone carrying this T cell receptor (beta chain) has only a few counts. Its antigen is unknown. The sample is drawn from a study of T cells after yellow fever vaccination. Looking at the study overall: Fractions of limited cellularity were prepared by means of SMART-Seq v4 Ultra Low Input.

This CDR3 spans 17 amino acids. Germline trimming cut 7 bases from V and 4 bases from J; bases unmatched to any gene: 13. Per germline, CDR1 SGHTA and CDR2 FQGNSA. General study points: Contamination by abundant bulk-population clonotypes could be present in FACS-sorted repertoires. In post-booster samples, most primary-vaccination clones reappeared (about 95% CD4, over 70% CD8).

As TCR cDNA was made by 5'RACE template switching, a universal primer site and UMIs were added. From the 5' RACE reads, TCRdb called clonotypes with MiXCR, one entry per CDR3 protein. The sample holds some 290,000 distinct CDR3 sequences; 9.5% to 12% are singletons and the top ten take about 3%. The V gene is TRBV7-2, the J gene TRBJ2-3; the match to TRBD1 covers 11 bases. The material was CD4+ T cells sorted from PBMCs, obtained 45 days after the yellow fever booster vaccination. The clonotype was recovered from a man younger than 30 who received the YFV17D yellow fever vaccine. The DNA of the CDR3 is TGTGCCAGCACCCTCCGGGCGGGACAGGGGGGCGCAGATACGCAGTATTTT. Protein sequence: CASTLRAGQGGADTQYF.